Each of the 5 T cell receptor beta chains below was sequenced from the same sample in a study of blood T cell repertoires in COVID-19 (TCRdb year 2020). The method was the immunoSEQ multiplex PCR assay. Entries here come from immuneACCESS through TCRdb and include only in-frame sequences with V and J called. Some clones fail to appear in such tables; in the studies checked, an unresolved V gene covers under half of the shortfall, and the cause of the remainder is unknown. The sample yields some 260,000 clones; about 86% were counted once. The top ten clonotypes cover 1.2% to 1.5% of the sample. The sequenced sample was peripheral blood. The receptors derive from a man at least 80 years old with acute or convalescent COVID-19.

The CDR3 DNA follows: TGCAGCGTTGAAGGGACTATAGCGGGCCCACCCTACGAGCAGTACTTC. Translating it yields CSVEGTIAGPPYEQYF. The V call is TRBV29-1, the J call TRBJ2-7; 7 positions match TRBD2. The V segment lost 1 base and the J segment 2 bases; nucleotides outside the gene matches: 11. The germline V gene encodes CDR1 SQVTM and CDR2 ANQGSEA. CDR3 length: 16 residues.

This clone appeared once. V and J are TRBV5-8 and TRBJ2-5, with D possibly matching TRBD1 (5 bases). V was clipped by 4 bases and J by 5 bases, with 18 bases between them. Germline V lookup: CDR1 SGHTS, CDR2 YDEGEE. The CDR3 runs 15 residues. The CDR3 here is CASSPGRGLGETQYF. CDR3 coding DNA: TGTGCCAGCAGCCCCGGTAGGGGCCTAGGGGAGACCCAGTACTTC.

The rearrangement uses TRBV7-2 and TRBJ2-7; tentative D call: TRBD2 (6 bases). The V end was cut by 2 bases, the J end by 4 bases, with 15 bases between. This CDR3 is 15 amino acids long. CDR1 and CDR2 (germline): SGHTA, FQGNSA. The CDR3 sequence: CASSLFGGTEYEQYF. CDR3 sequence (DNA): TGTGCCAGCAGCTTATTTGGCGGGACGGAGTACGAGCAGTACTTC.

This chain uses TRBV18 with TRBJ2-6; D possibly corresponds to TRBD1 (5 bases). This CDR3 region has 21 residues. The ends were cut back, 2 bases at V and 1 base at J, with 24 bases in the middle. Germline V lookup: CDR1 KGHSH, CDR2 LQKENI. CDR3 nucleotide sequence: TGTGCCAGCTCACCATTGGACATTTCACCACCCTTTACATCTGGGGCCAACGTCCTGACTTTC. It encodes CASSPLDISPPFTSGANVLTF.

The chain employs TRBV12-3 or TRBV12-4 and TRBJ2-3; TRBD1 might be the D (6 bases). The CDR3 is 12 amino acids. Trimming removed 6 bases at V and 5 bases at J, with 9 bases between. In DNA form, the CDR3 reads TGTGCCAGCAGGCTGACAGGAGATACGCAGTATTTT. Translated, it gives CASRLTGDTQYF.